These 28 T cell receptor beta chains share one sample of origin, sequenced in a study of cytomegalovirus exposure and HLA in healthy donors. Researchers ran the PCR with 60 Vbeta and 13 Jbeta primers. Clones were read by immunoSEQ multiplex PCR, and TCRdb kept only the in-frame ones, dropping some. This table lists 65,000 to 85,000 clones. The sample consisted of PBMCs. The receptor set was obtained from a woman under 40 in good health and CMV-seronegative.

The chain couples TRBV4-2 to TRBJ2-7; the match to TRBD2 covers 11 bases. Germline CDR1 LGHNA, CDR2 YNFKEQ. The CDR3 sequence is 15 residues long. J gave up 7 bases and V 1 base, and 6 bases lay outside the gene matches. CDR3 region: CASSQAASGGSEQYF. CDR3 bases: TGTGCCAGCAGCCAAGCGGCTAGCGGGGGGAGTGAGCAGTACTTC.

This chain uses TRBV11-2 with TRBJ1-1; D unresolved. The CDR3 has 14 amino acids. Trimming removed 0 bases from V and 4 bases from J, with 9 bases in between. Germline CDR1 SGHAT, CDR2 FQNNGV. CDR3 sequence reads: CASSLDQVLTEAFF. In DNA, the CDR3 is TGTGCCAGCAGCTTAGACCAGGTCCTCACTGAAGCTTTCTTT.

V usage is TRBV7-8 and J usage is TRBJ2-7, with 8 bases that match TRBD1. Unmatched junction bases numbered 7, after V lost 5 bases and J lost 1 base. The germline gives CDR1 SGHVS, CDR2 FQNEAQ. The CDR3 totals 15 residues. In DNA form, the CDR3 reads TGTGCCAGCAGCACCGACAGGGGATGGTCCTACGAGCAGTACTTC. Its protein is CASSTDRGWSYEQYF. The variable domain in full, with the rest retrieved from reference TRBV7-8 and TRBJ2-7, is GAGVSQSPRYKVAKRGQDVALRCDPISGHVSLFWYQQALGQGPEFLTYFQNEAQLDKSGLPSDRFFAERPEGSVSTLKIQRTQQEDSAVYLCASSTDRGWSYEQYFGPGTRLTVT.

A note on this clone: The sample has other DNA sequences that encode this CDR3 too. The CDR3 nucleotides are TGTGCCAGCAGCCGGTCCGGAGGTCCTTCCTACGAGCAGTACTTC. It translates to CASSRSGGPSYEQYF. J is TRBJ2-7 and V is TRBV11-2, with a weak D call TRBD2 (5 bases). Trimming cost V 5 bases and J 1 base, with 15 bases left between them. The germline CDR1 and CDR2 sequences are SGHAT and FQNNGV. This CDR3 is 15 amino acids long.

The chain has TRBV4-2 and TRBJ1-3, with D unclear. Germline V gives CDR1 LGHNA, CDR2 YNFKEQ. The V end lost 4 bases, the J end lost 0 bases, and 13 bases lay between the germline ends. The CDR3 spans 16 residues. CDR3 sequence (DNA): TGTGCCAGCAGCCCGCAGACCGGGAACTCTGGAAACACCATATATTTT. This sequence encodes CASSPQTGNSGNTIYF.

The rearrangement joins TRBV9 to TRBJ2-1, with 7 bases matching TRBD2. The CDR3 extends over 16 amino acids. Germline assignment: CDR1 SGDLS and CDR2 YYNGEE. Unmatched junction bases numbered 14, after V lost 3 bases and J lost 8 bases. The CDR3 reads CASSARGPRTRDEQFF. The CDR3 coding sequence is TGTGCCAGCAGCGCGCGGGGACCCAGGACTAGGGATGAGCAGTTCTTC. The full variable domain, its missing parts supplied by reference TRBV9 and TRBJ2-1, is DSGVTQTPKHLITATGQRVTLRCSPRSGDLSVYWYQQSLDQGLQFLIQYYNGEERAKGNILERFSAQQFPDLHSELNLSSLELGDSALYFCASSARGPRTRDEQFFGPGTRLTVL.

The chain employs TRBV14 and TRBJ1-6, with 8 bases aligning to TRBD1. Trimming cost V 5 bases and J 9 bases; bases outside gene matches: 6. This CDR3 contains 14 residues. In germline, CDR1 is SGHDN, CDR2 FVKESK. This chain's CDR3 is CASSWTGRGSPLHF. As DNA, the CDR3 is TGTGCCAGCAGCTGGACAGGGAGGGGTTCACCCCTCCACTTT.

The chain joins TRBV28 to TRBJ2-7, with D perhaps TRBD1 (7 bases). The V gene's germline CDR1 is MDHEN and CDR2 SYDVKM. The CDR3 extends over 15 amino acids. Trimming removed 5 bases at V and 4 bases at J, with 18 bases between. CDR3 in amino acids: CASSLSSTGRYEQYF. CDR3 DNA sequence: TGTGCCAGCAGTCTTTCCTCGACAGGGAGGTACGAGCAGTACTTC.

CDR3: CASSPSLAGPPSQYF. The CDR3 DNA follows: TGTGCCAGCAGCCCAAGTTTGGCGGGGCCTCCCTCGCAGTACTTC. V usage is TRBV28 and J usage is TRBJ2-7; the D gene is possibly TRBD2 (6 bases). The length of the CDR3 is 15 residues. Trimming stripped 6 bases from V and 9 bases from J, with 24 bases between. Germline V lookup: CDR1 MDHEN, CDR2 SYDVKM.

The V and J genes are TRBV2 and TRBJ2-2; D is perhaps TRBD1 (5 bases). Germline V CDR1 and CDR2: SNHLY, FYNNEI. This CDR3 is built from 15 residues. Deletions cut 4 bases from V and 7 bases from J, with 16 bases between. The CDR3 DNA reads as TGTGCCAGCAGTGTCCAGGGAAGGATCGGCGGGGAGCTGTTTTTT. Translating gives CASSVQGRIGGELFF.

The J gene is TRBJ1-2, the V gene TRBV4-1; maybe TRBD1 (5 bases). Germline loops: CDR1 MGHRA, CDR2 YSYEKL. V was clipped by 6 bases and J by 0 bases, with 11 bases between them. The CDR3 spans 14 residues. CDR3 region: CASSPLGPNYGYTF. CDR3 coding DNA: TGCGCCAGCAGTCCACTGGGGCCTAACTATGGCTACACCTTC.

This chain uses TRBV9 with TRBJ1-4, with 7 bases lining up with TRBD1. The CDR3 consists of 16 residues. The V segment lost 4 bases and the J segment 0 bases; nucleotides outside the gene matches: 6. Looked up from germline, CDR1 is SGDLS and CDR2 is YYNGEE. The DNA of the CDR3 is TGTGCCAGCAGCCTCGGGACAGAAACAACTAATGAAAAACTGTTTTTT. It encodes CASSLGTETTNEKLFF.

The chain uses TRBV4-1 and TRBJ2-1, with TRBD2 as a possible D gene (6 bases). Per germline, CDR1 MGHRA and CDR2 YSYEKL. V lost 1 base, J lost 8 bases, and 6 bases lay in between. This CDR3 contains 12 residues. CDR3 protein: CASSQAGDEQFF. CDR3 bases: TGCGCCAGCAGCCAAGCGGGGGATGAGCAGTTCTTC.

The rearrangement uses TRBV19 and TRBJ1-1; 7 bases fit TRBD1. The junction had 3 bases not matched to a gene; V was cut back by 1 base and J by 1 base. The CDR3 is 15 residues long. Germline CDR1 reads LNHDA; CDR2 reads SQIVND (reference sequence). The CDR3 loop is CASSIVPGGNTEAFF. CDR3 nucleotide sequence: TGTGCCAGTAGTATAGTCCCAGGGGGGAACACTGAAGCTTTCTTT.

This chain connects TRBV5-1 to TRBJ1-6, with 8 nucleotides matching TRBD1. Germline loops: CDR1 SGHRS, CDR2 YFSETQ. Trimming removed 4 bases from V and 7 bases from J; junction bases left unmatched: 7. This CDR3 comprises 15 residues. The CDR3 protein is CASSGTTGENSPLHF. CDR3 bases: TGCGCCAGCAGCGGGACGACAGGGGAAAATTCACCCCTCCACTTT.

The chain employs TRBV20-1 and TRBJ2-7; 7 nucleotides match TRBD2. The CDR3 runs to 11 residues. V lost 6 bases and J lost 4; bases outside the gene matches: 3. The germline V gene has CDR1 DFQATT and CDR2 SNEGSKA (reference sequence). The CDR3 region has the DNA TGCAGTGCGGCGCGGGAGTACGAGCAGTACTTC. This translates into CSAAREYEQYF.

For this clone: One end of the junction fails to match germline, which may point to a read error. This sequence joins TRBV13 and TRBJ2-7; possibly TRBD1 for D (6 bases). This CDR3 region has 12 residues. Looked up from germline, CDR1 is PRHDT and CDR2 is FYEKMQ (reference sequence). CDR3 region: CASSLGRTVPTF. CDR3 DNA: TGTGCCAGCAGCTTAGGCCGGACAGTCCCTACTTTC.

The V call is TRBV7-8, the J call TRBJ2-1; 8 bases align to TRBD2. V trimming: 0 bases; J trimming: 6 bases; junction bases outside the gene matches: 10. This CDR3 spans 17 amino acids. Germline V gene sequence: CDR1 SGHVS, CDR2 FQNEAQ. The CDR3 protein is CASSLAGSREVGNEQFF. DNA for the CDR3: TGTGCCAGCAGCTTAGCGGGCTCGCGGGAGGTTGGCAATGAGCAGTTCTTC.

V gene TRBV5-1 combines with J gene TRBJ2-7, with 7 positions matching TRBD1. The CDR3 totals 15 residues. Germline CDR1 reads SGHRS; CDR2 reads YFSETQ. The ends lost 3 bases at V and 3 bases at J; junction bases unmatched: 9. The CDR3 is CASSWGTDRLYEQYF. The CDR3 bases are TGCGCCAGCAGCTGGGGGACAGATCGCCTCTACGAGCAGTACTTC.

The genes are TRBV29-1 and TRBJ2-3; D perhaps matches TRBD2 (6 bases). Per the germline V gene, CDR1 is SQVTM and CDR2 is ANQGSEA. V was clipped by 7 bases and J by 0 bases, with 14 bases between them. The CDR3 contains 14 residues. This chain's CDR3 is CSGWTGGSTDTQYF. Here the CDR3 DNA reads TGCAGCGGATGGACCGGGGGTAGCACAGATACGCAGTATTTT.

This sequence joins TRBV4-2 and TRBJ2-2; 7 bases match TRBD2. Germline lookup yields CDR1 LGHNA and CDR2 YNFKEQ. The CDR3 covers 17 residues. Trimming removed 0 bases from V and 7 bases from J; junction bases left unmatched: 11. The CDR3 spells CASSQDPTSVNLGELFF. Here the CDR3 DNA reads TGTGCCAGCAGCCAAGATCCTACTAGCGTGAACCTCGGGGAGCTGTTTTTT.

The CDR3 DNA is TGCGCCAGCAGCCGAACAGGGAACACTGAAGCTTTCTTT. Translation: CASSRTGNTEAFF. The V call is TRBV4-3, the J call TRBJ1-1; tentative D call: TRBD1 (5 bases). V lost 4 bases and J 1 base, leaving 7 bases between the germline ends. CDR1 LGHNA and CDR2 YSLEER come from the germline V gene. There are 13 residues in the CDR3.

Measured by frequency, this clone is medium-sized. This chain uses TRBV7-3 with TRBJ2-5; perhaps TRBD2 as D (5 bases). V lost 2 bases to trimming and J lost 4 bases, with 11 bases between them. The V gene's germline CDR1 is SGHTA and CDR2 FQGTGA. The CDR3 extends over 14 amino acids. In nucleotides, the CDR3 is TGTGCCAGCAGCTTAGCGGGCTCACTAGAGACCCAGTACTTC. Its protein product is CASSLAGSLETQYF.

The chain combines TRBV7-8 with TRBJ2-7; 11 nucleotides match TRBD2. CDR3 size: 14 residues. V lost 6 bases to trimming and J lost 2 bases; unmatched junction nucleotides: 3. Per the germline V gene, CDR1 is SGHVS and CDR2 is FQNEAQ. The CDR3 DNA reads as TGTGCCAGCAGTATAGCGGGGGGGACCTACGAGCAGTACTTC. Translated, it gives CASSIAGGTYEQYF.

The chain recombines TRBV29-1 with TRBJ1-1; 7 bases are a match to TRBD1. CDR3 length equals 12 residues. Germline trimming cut 6 bases from V and 4 bases from J; bases unmatched to any gene: 5. The V gene's germline CDR1 is SQVTM and CDR2 ANQGSEA. The CDR3 here is CSVIPGGTEAFF. The CDR3, as DNA: TGCAGCGTAATTCCAGGGGGCACTGAAGCTTTCTTT.

The chain carries TRBV9 and TRBJ2-3; 11 bases fit TRBD2. Germline trimming cut 6 bases from V and 6 bases from J; bases unmatched to any gene: 9. Germline values: CDR1 SGDLS, CDR2 YYNGEE. The CDR3 runs to 15 residues. CDR3 nucleotides: TGTGCCAGCACAGTTAGCGGGGGGGCCGAGGATACGCAGTATTTT. The encoded protein is CASTVSGGAEDTQYF.

The CDR3 is CASSLTSGEQFF. CDR3 sequence (DNA): TGTGCCAGCAGCCTTACTAGCGGTGAGCAGTTCTTC. V usage is TRBV11-2 and J usage is TRBJ2-1; TRBD2 matches 8 bases. V gave up 5 bases and J gave up 9 bases; unmatched junction bases: 3. Germline values: CDR1 SGHAT, CDR2 FQNNGV. The CDR3 consists of 12 residues.

This chain uses TRBV7-9 with TRBJ2-7, with D uncertain. Germline CDR1 is SEHNR and CDR2 is FQNEAQ (reference sequence). The V end was cut by 8 bases, the J end by 7 bases, with 12 bases between. This CDR3 contains 11 residues. The CDR3 nucleotides read TGTGCCAGCTATGACGGCGGAGAGCAGTACTTC. It specifies CASYDGGEQYF.